This T cell receptor beta chain was found in a study of blood T cells in healthy people across ages. Using a J-beta primer mix together with a sample-barcoded 5' primer, a second PCR was run for roughly 6 to 12 cycles. TCRdb analysed the 5' RACE reads with MiXCR anew, one entry per CDR3 protein. The table shows roughly 700,000 distinct CDR3 sequences, with approximately 25% occurring only once. This clonotype was seen just once. Germline lookup yields CDR1 ENHRY and CDR2 SYGVKD. The CDR3 contains 12 residues. V gave up 6 bases and J gave up 9 bases; unmatched junction bases: 5. This same sample was also taken into another study, of T cells of mothers and their children. That work states: Related and unrelated pairs show similar thymic shaping of TCR recombination output. Researchers report slightly higher, though non-significant, overlap in related mother-child pairs than in unrelated pairs.

The sample comprised blood. This rearrangement joins TRBV10-3 to TRBJ2-1; 7 bases match TRBD2. The clonotype originates from a boy aged 10-17 years in good health. This chain's CDR3 is CAIRSLAPEQFF. The CDR3 nucleotides read TGTGCCATCAGGTCACTAGCGCCTGAGCAGTTCTTC.